This T cell receptor (beta chain) was identified during a study of blood T cell repertoires in COVID-19. Turning to the study itself: Samples representing acute and convalescent COVID-19 were sourced from the United States, Italy and Spain. The analysed material was cDNA or gDNA that came from T cells, B-cell-depleted T cells, or PBMCs.

Trimming cost V 1 base and J 6 bases, with 3 bases left between them. The CDR3 loop spans 11 amino acids. CDR1 is LGHNT and CDR2 is FRNRAP in the germline V gene. The authors' processing: Reference gene primer amplification gave nucleated cell count estimates. Only in-frame clones appear in the TCRdb table, and some are missing; sequencing was by immunoSEQ multiplex PCR. D and trimming come from the DNA, and the V and J calls and clone size come from that table. The data show over 350,000 clones, with around nine tenths seen just once and about 0.89% held by the top ten. The V and J genes are TRBV12-5 and TRBJ1-1; D is unresolved. This receptor was taken from a woman in her twenties or thirties with acute COVID-19. Material for sequencing was PBMCs or T cells enriched from blood (not recorded which). The CDR3 loop reads CASGLGPEAFF. The CDR3 DNA reads as TGTGCTAGTGGTTTGGGGCCTGAAGCTTTCTTT. Filled out from reference TRBV12-5 and TRBJ1-1, the complete variable domain reads DARVTQTPRHKVTEMGQEVTMRCQPILGHNTVFWYRQTMMQGLELLAYFRNRAPLDDSGMPKDRFSAEMPDATLATLKIQPSEPRDSAVYFCASGLGPEAFFGQGTRLTVV.